The present T cell receptor beta chain was sequenced within a study of persistence of HIV-infected CD4 T cells. The libraries were made with immunoSEQ version 4 in survey mode. Method: immunoSEQ multiplex PCR; TCRdb's copy keeps in-frame clones and lacks some. The sample has tens of thousands of clones; 88% are singletons. V was trimmed by 0 bases and J by 1 base, leaving 7 bases between them. Looked up from germline, CDR1 is SGDLS and CDR2 is YYNGEE. The CDR3 is 14 amino acids. Note on this clone: The target antigen is unknown.

This nonspecific control used anti-CD3/anti-CD28 bead stimulation of CD4+ T cells. Responding CD4+ T cells were sorted by upregulation of both CD40 ligand and CD69. A roughly 20-hour stimulation of CD8-depleted PBMCs used anti-CD28/CD49d costimulation, CD40-blocking antibody and enfuvirtide. The TCR was taken from an adult woman with HIV who was CMV-seropositive. This sample comprised CD4+ T cells sorted from PBMCs after roughly 20-hour stimulation, obtained from a patient who received antiretroviral therapy. The chain recombines TRBV9 with TRBJ1-1; D is possibly TRBD1 (5 bases). CDR3 sequence reads: CASSVGRGNTEAFF. The DNA of the CDR3 is TGTGCCAGCAGCGTAGGAAGGGGGAACACTGAAGCTTTCTTT.